The 4 T cell receptor beta chains below come from one sample, sequenced in a study of shared clonotypes between healthy human individuals. Profiled with immunoSEQ multiplex PCR; TCRdb holds only in-frame clones, not every one. The sample comprises under 1,100,000 clones, 70% to 80% of which are singletons, and roughly 1.5% rests with the top ten. The sequencing input was memory CD4+ T cells sorted from blood. Subset: CD45RA-negative fraction. Every receptor here comes from a young man in good health.

This chain connects TRBV5-6 to TRBJ2-7; 14 bases align to TRBD2. The germline V gene has CDR1 SGHDT and CDR2 YYEEEE. V lost 4 bases to trimming and J lost 7 bases; unmatched junction nucleotides: 7. The CDR3 consists of 15 residues. The CDR3 here is CASSAGLAGVEEQYF. The CDR3, as DNA: TGTGCCAGCAGCGCGGGACTAGCGGGAGTAGAGGAGCAGTACTTC.

The CDR3 DNA reads TGTGCCAGCTCCCGGGACAGATTCACCGGGGAGCTGTTTTTT. It specifies CASSRDRFTGELFF. This chain uses TRBV7-2 with TRBJ2-2; TRBD1 aligns across 7 bases. The trim removed 8 bases at V and 4 bases at J, leaving 7 bases unmatched. The CDR3 has 14 residues. Germline V gives CDR1 SGHTA, CDR2 FQGNSA.

This chain connects TRBV11-3 to TRBJ2-2; no reliable D call. In germline, CDR1 is SGHNT, CDR2 YENEEA. The CDR3 length is 14 residues. Trimming left V 1 base short and J 2 bases short, with 5 bases between. The CDR3 region is CASSLGGNTGELFF. As DNA, the CDR3 is TGTGCCAGCAGCTTAGGCGGAAACACCGGGGAGCTGTTTTTT.

CDR3 coding DNA: TGTGCCTGGAGTGTATTGGAGGATACGCAGTATTTT. Translating it yields CAWSVLEDTQYF. The chain employs TRBV30 and TRBJ2-3; D is ambiguous. V gave up 0 bases and J gave up 6 bases, with 7 bases separating them. This CDR3 is 12 amino acids long. Germline V gene lookup returns CDR1 GTSNPN and CDR2 SVGIG (reference sequence).